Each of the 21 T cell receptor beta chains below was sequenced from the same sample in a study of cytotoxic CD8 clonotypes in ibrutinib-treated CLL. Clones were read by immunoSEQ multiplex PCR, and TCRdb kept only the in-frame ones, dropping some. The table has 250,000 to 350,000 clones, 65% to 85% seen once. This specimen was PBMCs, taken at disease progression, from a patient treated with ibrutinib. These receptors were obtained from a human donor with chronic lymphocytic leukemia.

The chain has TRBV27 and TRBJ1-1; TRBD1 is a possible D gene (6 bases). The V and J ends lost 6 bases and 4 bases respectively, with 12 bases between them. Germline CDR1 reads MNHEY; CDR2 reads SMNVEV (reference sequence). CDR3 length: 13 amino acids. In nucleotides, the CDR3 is TGTGCCAGCAGGAGGGGGGTGAGCACTGAAGCTTTCTTT. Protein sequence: CASRRGVSTEAFF.

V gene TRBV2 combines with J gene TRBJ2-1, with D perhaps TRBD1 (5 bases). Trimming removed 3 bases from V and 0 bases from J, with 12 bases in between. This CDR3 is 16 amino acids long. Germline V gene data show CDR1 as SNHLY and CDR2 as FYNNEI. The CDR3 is CASSDPTEGSYNEQFF. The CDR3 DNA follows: TGTGCCAGCAGTGACCCGACAGAAGGCTCCTACAATGAGCAGTTCTTC.

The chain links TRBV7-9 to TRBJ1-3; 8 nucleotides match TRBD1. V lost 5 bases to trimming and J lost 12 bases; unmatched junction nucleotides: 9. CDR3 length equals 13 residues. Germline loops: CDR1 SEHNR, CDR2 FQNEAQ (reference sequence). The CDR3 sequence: CASSARTGFHIYF. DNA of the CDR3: TGTGCCAGCAGCGCACGGACAGGGTTTCACATATATTTT.

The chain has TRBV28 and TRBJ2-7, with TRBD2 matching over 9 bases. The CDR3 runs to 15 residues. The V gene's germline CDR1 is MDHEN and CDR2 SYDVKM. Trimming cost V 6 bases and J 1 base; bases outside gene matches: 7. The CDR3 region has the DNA TGTGCCAGCAGAAAAGGGACTAGCCTATCCTACGAGCAGTACTTC. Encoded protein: CASRKGTSLSYEQYF.

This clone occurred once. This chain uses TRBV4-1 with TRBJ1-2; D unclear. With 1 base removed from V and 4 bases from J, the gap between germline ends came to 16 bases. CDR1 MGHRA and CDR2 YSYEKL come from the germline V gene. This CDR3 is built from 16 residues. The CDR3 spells CASSQASALAIYGYTF. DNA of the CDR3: TGCGCCAGCAGCCAAGCTTCAGCCCTCGCCATCTATGGCTACACCTTC.

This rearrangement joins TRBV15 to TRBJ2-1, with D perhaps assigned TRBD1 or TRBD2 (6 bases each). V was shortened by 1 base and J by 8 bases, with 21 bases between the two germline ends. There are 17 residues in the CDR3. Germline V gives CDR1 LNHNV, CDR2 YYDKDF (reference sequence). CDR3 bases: TGTGCCACCAGCAGAGTGCTTGATAGGGGGGCCCTTGATGAGCAGTTCTTC. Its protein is CATSRVLDRGALDEQFF.

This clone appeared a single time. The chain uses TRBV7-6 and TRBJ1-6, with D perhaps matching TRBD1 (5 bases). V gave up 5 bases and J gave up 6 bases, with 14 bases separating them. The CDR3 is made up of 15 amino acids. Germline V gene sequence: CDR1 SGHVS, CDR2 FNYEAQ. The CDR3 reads CASSPTRGPNSPLHF. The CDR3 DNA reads TGTGCCAGCAGCCCCACCCGGGGCCCTAATTCACCCCTCCACTTT.

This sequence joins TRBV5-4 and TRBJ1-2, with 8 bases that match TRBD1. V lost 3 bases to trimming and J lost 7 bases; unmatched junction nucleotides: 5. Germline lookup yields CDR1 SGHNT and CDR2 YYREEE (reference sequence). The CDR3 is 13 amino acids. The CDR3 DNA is TGTGCCAGCAGCTCCCGGACAGGGAGTGGCTACACCTTC. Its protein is CASSSRTGSGYTF.

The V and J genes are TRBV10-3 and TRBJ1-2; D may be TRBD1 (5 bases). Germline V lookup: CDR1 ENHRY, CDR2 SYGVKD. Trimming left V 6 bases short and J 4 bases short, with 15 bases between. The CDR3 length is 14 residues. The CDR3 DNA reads TGTGCCATCAGAGGGACTGCTGGCCCCTATGGCTACACCTTC. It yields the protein CAIRGTAGPYGYTF.

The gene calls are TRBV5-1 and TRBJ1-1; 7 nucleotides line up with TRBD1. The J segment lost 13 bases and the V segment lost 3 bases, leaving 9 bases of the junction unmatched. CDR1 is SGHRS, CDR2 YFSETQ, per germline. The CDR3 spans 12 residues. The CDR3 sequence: CASSSWTGRDFF. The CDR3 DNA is TGCGCCAGCAGCTCCTGGACAGGCCGAGATTTCTTT.

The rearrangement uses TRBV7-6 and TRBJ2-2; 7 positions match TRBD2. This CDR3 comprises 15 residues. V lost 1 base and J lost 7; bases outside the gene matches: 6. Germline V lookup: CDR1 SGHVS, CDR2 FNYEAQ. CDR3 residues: CASSLGGGPVGELFF. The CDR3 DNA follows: TGTGCCAGCAGCTTAGGGGGAGGGCCTGTCGGGGAGCTGTTTTTT.

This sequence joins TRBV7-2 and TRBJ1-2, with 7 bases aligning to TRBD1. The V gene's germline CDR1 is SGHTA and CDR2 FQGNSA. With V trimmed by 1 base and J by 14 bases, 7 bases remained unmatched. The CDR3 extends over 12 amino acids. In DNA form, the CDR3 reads TGTGCCAGCAGCTTAGGACAGGGCTCTCGTACCTTC. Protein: CASSLGQGSRTF.

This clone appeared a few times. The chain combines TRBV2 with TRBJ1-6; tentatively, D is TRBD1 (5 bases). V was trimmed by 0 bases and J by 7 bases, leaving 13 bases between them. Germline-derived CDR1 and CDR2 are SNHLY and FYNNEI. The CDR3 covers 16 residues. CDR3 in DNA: TGTGCCAGCAGTGAAGCCCCGGGACGGATAAATTCACCCCTCCACTTT. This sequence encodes CASSEAPGRINSPLHF.

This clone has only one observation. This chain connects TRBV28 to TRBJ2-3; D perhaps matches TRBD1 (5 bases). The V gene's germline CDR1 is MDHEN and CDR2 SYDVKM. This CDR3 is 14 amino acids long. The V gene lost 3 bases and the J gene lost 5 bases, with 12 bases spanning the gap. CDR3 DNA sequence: TGTGCCAGCAGTTTTTCCCCAGGGCGAGATACGCAGTATTTT. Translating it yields CASSFSPGRDTQYF. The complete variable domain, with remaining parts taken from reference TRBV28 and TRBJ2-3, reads DVKVTQSSRYLVKRTGEKVFLECVQDMDHENMFWYRQDPGLGLRLIYFSYDVKMKEKGDIPEGYSVSREKKERFSLILESASTNQTSMYLCASSFSPGRDTQYFGPGTRLTVL.

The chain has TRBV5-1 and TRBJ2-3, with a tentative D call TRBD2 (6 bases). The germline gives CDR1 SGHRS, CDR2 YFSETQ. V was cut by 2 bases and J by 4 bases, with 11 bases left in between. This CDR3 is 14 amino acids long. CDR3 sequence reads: CASSLGGPADTQYF. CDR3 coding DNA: TGCGCCAGCAGCTTAGGAGGGCCAGCAGATACGCAGTATTTT.

The CDR3 region is CASSDGGGRTDTQYF. DNA for the CDR3: TGTGCCAGCAGTGACGGTGGGGGGCGCACAGATACGCAGTATTTT. This sequence joins TRBV25-1 and TRBJ2-3; possibly TRBD1 or TRBD2 for D (6 bases each). The V end was cut by 3 bases, the J end by 1 base, with 11 bases between. Per the germline V gene, CDR1 is MGHDK and CDR2 is SYGVNS. CDR3 length: 15 amino acids.

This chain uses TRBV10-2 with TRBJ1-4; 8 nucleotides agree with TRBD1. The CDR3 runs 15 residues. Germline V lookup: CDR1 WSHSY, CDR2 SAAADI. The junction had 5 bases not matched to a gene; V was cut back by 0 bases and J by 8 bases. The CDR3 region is CASSESGQGAEKLFF. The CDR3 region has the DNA TGCGCCAGCAGTGAGTCGGGGCAGGGGGCGGAAAAACTGTTTTTT.

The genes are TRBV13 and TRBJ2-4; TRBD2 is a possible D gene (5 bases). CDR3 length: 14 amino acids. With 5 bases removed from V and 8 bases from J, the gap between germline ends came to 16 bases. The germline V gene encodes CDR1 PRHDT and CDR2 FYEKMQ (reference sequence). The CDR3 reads CASSVTRTADIQYF. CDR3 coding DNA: TGTGCCAGCAGCGTAACTAGAACGGCTGACATTCAGTACTTC.

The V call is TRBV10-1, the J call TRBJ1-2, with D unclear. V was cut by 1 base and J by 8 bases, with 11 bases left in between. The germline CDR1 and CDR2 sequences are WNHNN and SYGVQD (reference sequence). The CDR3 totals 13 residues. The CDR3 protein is CASSEYEDGGYTF. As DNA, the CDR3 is TGCGCCAGCAGTGAGTATGAGGATGGCGGCTACACCTTC.

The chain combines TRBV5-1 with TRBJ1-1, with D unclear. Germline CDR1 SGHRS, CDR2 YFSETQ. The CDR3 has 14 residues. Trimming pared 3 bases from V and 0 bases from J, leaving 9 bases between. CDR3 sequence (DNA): TGCGCCAGCAGCTATGGCGCGGTGAACACTGAAGCTTTCTTT. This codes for CASSYGAVNTEAFF.

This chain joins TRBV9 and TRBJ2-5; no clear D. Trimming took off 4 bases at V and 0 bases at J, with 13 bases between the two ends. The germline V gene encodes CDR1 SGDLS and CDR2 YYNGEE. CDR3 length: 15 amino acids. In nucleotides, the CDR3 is TGTGCCAGCAGCCCCCTTAGGACGTACCAAGAGACCCAGTACTTC. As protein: CASSPLRTYQETQYF.